This T cell receptor beta chain was sequenced in a study of OX40 agonist ivuxolimab in advanced cancers. Across the whole study: From roughly 23 to 90 years was the age range, with a mean of approximately 63 years, and about 83% were male. Findings and caveats of the study: Clonal expansion by week 6 occurred in CD4+ and CD8+ blood T cells (at 0.1 to 3.0 mg/kg). The antigen specificity of the peripheral T cells (those that were expanded) was not determined.

Libraries were prepared by immunoSEQ multiplex PCR; TCRdb keeps only in-frame clonotypes and omits some of them. The table has around 82,000 clones, 88% seen once. To note about this clone: No antigen is known for it.

J gave up 2 bases and V 6 bases, and 13 bases lay outside the gene matches. Germline V lookup: CDR1 SGHRS, CDR2 YFSETQ. The CDR3 runs to 16 residues. V and J are TRBV5-1 and TRBJ2-5; the match to TRBD1 covers 7 bases. The starting material was CD4+ or CD8+ T cells sorted from blood, obtained in a trial of the OX40 agonist ivuxolimab. This TCR derives from an adult with an advanced solid tumor such as melanoma, head and neck, liver or kidney cancer. This CDR3 is CASTQGDARAQETQYF. The CDR3 DNA follows: TGCGCCAGCACCCAGGGGGACGCGAGGGCTCAAGAGACCCAGTACTTC.